The source of this T cell receptor beta chain is a study of intratumoral heterogeneity in liver cancer. The wider study: Patients were mostly male, median age around 63 years.

Germline assignment: CDR1 SNHLY and CDR2 FYNNEI. Trimming removed 8 bases at V and 1 base at J, with 14 bases between. The CDR3 totals 14 residues. This clone was seen only once. Clones were read by immunoSEQ multiplex PCR, and TCRdb kept only the in-frame ones, dropping some. The sample yields under 4,500 clones, roughly 44% seen once. The hepatocellular carcinoma nodule was sampled at distinct, geographically separated regions. Sample: tumor tissue, taken before any cancer treatment. This chain links TRBV2 with TRBJ1-1; D perhaps matches TRBD1 (5 bases). The TCR originated in a man between 65 and 79 years old with hepatocellular carcinoma. The CDR3 region is CASPGRRGNTEAFF. In DNA form, the CDR3 reads TGTGCCAGCCCTGGCCGGAGGGGGAACACTGAAGCTTTCTTT.